Below are 6 T cell receptor beta chains sequenced from a single sample in a study of CXCR3-negative and CXCR3-positive naive CD8 T cells. UMI-labeled 5' RACE yielded the TRB cDNA libraries. TCRdb reprocessed the 5' RACE reads, with one entry per CDR3 protein and no DNA. The sample has roughly 89,000 distinct CDR3 sequences. Input material: naive CXCR3- CD8+ T cells from blood. Subset defined: CD45RO-CCR7+CD27+CD95- naive CD8+ T cells lacking CXCR3 (TNR3-). The receptors derive from a human donor in good health. Some clones in this sample may be carry-over from other donors' samples.

The rearrangement links TRBV3-1 to TRBJ2-1; TCRdb reports TRBD2, a call that lacks DNA to check it against. Germline V CDR1 and CDR2: LGHDT, YNNKEL (reference sequence). The CDR3 covers 18 residues. Here the CDR3 reads CASSPRLAVQGGYNEQFF.

The V gene is TRBV29-1, the J gene TRBJ2-7; TCRdb selects TRBD2, and the lack of DNA leaves this call unchecked. CDR1 and CDR2 (germline): SQVTM, ANQGSEA. The CDR3 spans 14 residues. The CDR3 loop is CSVDLAGESYEQYF.

The chain carries TRBV7-9 and TRBJ2-3; TCRdb proposes TRBD1, but this gene call is untestable without DNA. Germline loops: CDR1 SEHNR, CDR2 FQNEAQ (reference sequence). The length of the CDR3 is 15 residues. The CDR3 loop reads CASSLWGQGTDTQYF.

The chain uses TRBV5-6 and TRBJ1-2. The germline V gene encodes CDR1 SGHDT and CDR2 YYEEEE. The CDR3 is 13 amino acids. The CDR3 sequence: CASSLGGVDGYTF.

The V gene is TRBV2, the J gene TRBJ2-5. Per the germline V gene, CDR1 is SNHLY and CDR2 is FYNNEI. The CDR3 totals 16 residues. The CDR3 sequence is CASSVFGPWGQETQYF.

The chain links TRBV9 to TRBJ2-3; the TCRdb call, TRBD2, lacks DNA for checking. The CDR3 is made up of 15 amino acids. The germline CDR1 and CDR2 sequences are SGDLS and YYNGEE. The CDR3 spells CASSPAGARTDTQYF. The variable domain in full, completed from reference TRBV9 and TRBJ2-3, reads DSGVTQTPKHLITATGQRVTLRCSPRSGDLSVYWYQQSLDQGLQFLIQYYNGEERAKGNILERFSAQQFPDLHSELNLSSLELGDSALYFCASSPAGARTDTQYFGPGTRLTVL.